This T cell receptor (beta chain) came from a study of persistence of HIV-infected CD4 T cells. A note on this clone: Its specificity is unknown.

The stimulus was an HIV-1 Gag 15-mer peptide pool, 0.8 to 1 ug/peptide/mL. CD4+ T cells upregulating both CD40 ligand and CD69 were sorted as responding cells. Study-wide points: Antigen-responding cells were enriched for degenerate expanded CDR3beta sequences. The rare CMV-responding cells with HIV-1 proviruses were not separately TCR-sequenced.

Sequencing used immunoSEQ version 4 in survey mode. TCRdb's table, derived via immunoSEQ multiplex PCR, lists solely in-frame clones and lacks some. In the table there are tens of thousands of clones, around 70% of which are singletons. The sequence derives from an adult man with HIV who was CMV-seropositive. The sequenced sample was CD4+ T cells sorted from PBMCs after approximately 19-hour stimulation, obtained from a patient who received antiretroviral therapy.

In DNA form, the CDR3 reads TGTGCCTCCCGGGAGGGCAGGGGGAACACCGGGGAGCTGTTTTTT. It is translated as CASREGRGNTGELFF. This chain joins TRBV15 and TRBJ2-2; TRBD2 agrees at 8 bases. This CDR3 contains 15 residues. V was pared by 11 bases and J by 1 base, with 9 bases of the junction left unmatched. Germline V gene lookup returns CDR1 LNHNV and CDR2 YYDKDF (reference sequence).